Below, 5 T cell receptor beta chains from the same sample are listed, as sequenced in a study of Graves' ophthalmopathy and Graves' hyperthyroidism. CDR3 regions of TCR beta were amplified from RNA transcripts. A first-round RT-PCR used HTBI primers, followed by a second-round multiplex PCR. One entry per CDR3 protein, called by TCRdb with MiXCR from the multiplex PCR reads. The sample holds 560,000 or so distinct CDR3 sequences; under 40% are singletons and the top ten take about 4.6%. Sequencing input: peripheral blood or thyroid tissue (not recorded which). These receptor sequences come from an adult man with Graves' hyperthyroidism.

This clonotype came up many times. The chain couples TRBV12-3 or TRBV12-4 to TRBJ1-5; D perhaps matches TRBD1 (6 bases). CDR3 size: 13 residues. V lost 6 bases to trimming and J lost 4 bases, with 10 bases between them. CDR3 loop: CASSQGQNQPQHF. The DNA for the CDR3 is TGTGCCAGCAGCCAAGGACAGAATCAGCCCCAGCATTTT.

This clonotype was observed a handful of times. V and J are TRBV13 and TRBJ1-5; possibly TRBD1 for D (5 bases). From germline, CDR1 is PRHDT and CDR2 FYEKMQ (reference sequence). V was cut by 5 bases and J by 4 bases, with 15 bases left in between. The CDR3 length is 15 residues. The chain's CDR3 is CASSQDTDRNQPQHF. In DNA form, the CDR3 reads TGTGCCAGCAGCCAAGACACTGACAGAAATCAGCCCCAGCATTTT.

Comment on this clonotype: An end of the junction does not agree with germline; a read error may underlie this. The rearrangement links TRBV10-3 to TRBJ2-5; D possibly corresponds to TRBD1 (6 bases). The germline gives CDR1 ENHRY, CDR2 SYGVKD. The CDR3 is made up of 16 amino acids. As DNA, the CDR3 is TGTGCCAGCAGTTCGACTCACAGGGTAGGAGGAGAGACCCAGTACTTC. Protein product: CASSSTHRVGGETQYF.

This chain links TRBV10-3 with TRBJ2-5; D is tentatively TRBD1 or TRBD2 (5 bases each). Germline V gives CDR1 ENHRY, CDR2 SYGVKD. V gave up 0 bases and J gave up 1 base, with 6 bases separating them. There are 14 residues in the CDR3. DNA for the CDR3: TGTGCCATCAGTGAGTCAGGGACCCAAGAGACCCAGTACTTC. Encoded protein: CAISESGTQETQYF.

As for this clonotype: A much larger clone is a single base away; this may be a read error. The chain couples TRBV10-3 to TRBJ2-7; 10 bases align to TRBD2. The length of the CDR3 is 17 residues. Germline V gene data show CDR1 as ENHRY and CDR2 as SYGVKD. This CDR3 reads CASRLAGDPGGTYGQYF. CDR3 DNA: TGTGCCAGCCGGCTAGCGGGAGACCCTGGGGGTACCTACGGGCAGTACTTC.